This TCR beta chain was captured in a study of human T cells and chemical hapten exposure listed by TCRdb under 2021. As for the study more broadly: For sensitization, 2% DPC in acetone was applied to a 2 cm by 2 cm area of upper inner arm skin. Blood samples were taken from patients before sensitization (week 0) and then at 2, 6 and about 24 weeks after DPC sensitization. This study followed changes in the peripheral blood TCR repertoire in vivo during primary and secondary sensitization of alopecia patients to the hapten diphenylcyclopropenone (DPC). Alopecia areata with under or over 50% scalp involvement, alopecia totalis and alopecia universalis were represented in the patient cohort, which was mostly female. Blood for TCR sequencing was provided by twenty-nine alopecia patients at one to four time points (pre-sensitization, 2, 6 and 24 weeks). Libraries were pooled for sequencing, and per-sample TCR yields varied mainly because of small differences in library volumes within the pool. Throughout the approximately 25-week study period, patients were also given weekly therapeutic DPC doses on the scalp. Patch tests used Finn chambers with 0.01% DPC on the upper back, scored after 6 days by International Contact Dermatitis Research Group standards. Findings and caveats that apply to the study as a whole: The number of TCRs above 1 in 1000 frequency did not change with DPC sensitization; there was no evidence of global repertoire structure alterations. Because every patient had alopecia, a presumed autoimmune disease, the patients' immune response might differ from that of healthy individuals. Repeated subsampling changed both the strength of the expansion versus patch-test correlation and the threshold at which the correlation became significant. Compared with pre-sensitization or healthy control sets, expanded TCRs formed significantly more large CDR3 similarity clusters, which is consistent with antigen-driven responses. Patch test score was positively correlated with the number of PT1 expanded TCRs, with significance at thresholds 8, 16 and 32 but not at 4.

Library creation used RACE. TCRdb lists the instrument as NextSeq 500. Library preparation attached unique molecular identifiers to individual cDNA molecules for quantitative, reproducible TCR counting. Each blood RNA sample was used to sequence both TCR alpha and TCR beta chains. From the authors' description of their analysis: Samples had a median of roughly 91,000 TCRs, with a range from about 23,224 to 750,000. The Decombinator software suite was used to annotate V, J and CDR3 in the TCR reads. To make PS versus PT1 abundance plots, every sample was subsampled to the same number of TCRs (28,000). TCRs were defined as expanded if absent before sensitization and observed at least eight times at the 2-week time point. Starting from the raw public reads, TCRdb applied fastp trimming at Q25, assembled clones with MiXCR and retained in-frame beta chains. Rows are unified per CDR3 protein, each entry keeping the most common DNA and genes. None of the V and J calls come from the authors' own analysis; TCRdb made them. In all, the sample holds tens of thousands of distinct CDR3 sequences, and around 9.8% of those were seen once. 3% to 4% of the sample belongs to the ten largest clones.

The cysteine opens and the phenylalanine closes a CDR3 of 14 amino acids. CDR3 DNA only is kept here, 42 bases in frame from base 1. V and J are trimmed by 4 bases and 8 bases, and the gene matches miss 7 bases of the junction. CDR1 and CDR2 were assigned from the germline V gene (reference sequence) as LGHDT and YNNKEL. This clonotype came up many times. No cognate antigen has been identified for it. No per-base quality is available; no much larger clone lies one base away. The time point label for this specimen denotes: patch test 1, 2 weeks after DPC sensitization. The sample's treatment or condition label, in plain terms: therapeutic diphenylcyclopropenone sensitization with weekly scalp DPC. At each patch-test visit, blood was drawn before the patch test was applied. Eligible patients were aged 18 to 70, diagnosed with alopecia, deemed suitable for DPC therapy, and excluded if pregnant. Unfractionated whole blood was collected in Tempus Blood RNA tubes, and total RNA was extracted from that blood.

Recombination connected TRBV3-1 to TRBJ1-2, with 10 central nucleotides matching TRBD1. The sequencing used whole blood, collected in connection with sensitization to the hapten diphenylcyclopropenone (DPC). This receptor was identified in a woman in her thirties or forties with alopecia areata. Some clones in this sample may be carry-over from other donors' samples. The DNA is as follows: TGTGCCAGCAGCCCAACGGGACAGGGGTGGGGCTACACCTTC. It translates as CASSPTGQGWGYTF.